The next 32 T cell receptor beta chains were all read from a single sample in a study of blood T cell repertoires in COVID-19. Clones were read by immunoSEQ multiplex PCR, and TCRdb kept only the in-frame ones, dropping some. The sample has about 150,000 clones; around 88% are singletons. The sequencing sample was made of peripheral blood. The receptors were sampled from a human donor in a cohort sampled during active COVID-19.

The chain employs TRBV28 and TRBJ2-5; TRBD1 aligns across 7 bases. In germline, CDR1 is MDHEN, CDR2 SYDVKM. This CDR3 has 14 residues. Unmatched junction bases numbered 4, after V lost 1 base and J lost 5 bases. The CDR3 nucleotides are TGTGCCAGCAGTTTATCACAGGGGTGGGAGACCCAGTACTTC. Amino acid sequence: CASSLSQGWETQYF.

This clone appeared once. The V gene is TRBV9, the J gene TRBJ2-3, with a tentative D call TRBD1 (6 bases). The germline V gene encodes CDR1 SGDLS and CDR2 YYNGEE. V was trimmed by 3 bases and J by 6 bases, leaving 11 bases between them. This CDR3 has 13 residues. The DNA for the CDR3 is TGTGCCAGCAGCGGACTCAGGGGCGATACGCAGTATTTT. Translated: CASSGLRGDTQYF.

The chain employs TRBV29-1 and TRBJ2-6; 7 bases match TRBD1. The CDR3 length is 20 residues. Germline-derived CDR1 and CDR2 are SQVTM and ANQGSEA. The V gene end was trimmed by 6 bases and the J gene end by 0 bases; junction bases not matched to a gene: 20. The CDR3 bases are TGCAGCGTGATTTTATCAGAGCCAGGGGGTGCCTTCTCTGGGGCCAACGTCCTGACTTTC. Translated: CSVILSEPGGAFSGANVLTF.

V gene TRBV5-1 combines with J gene TRBJ1-1; 7 nucleotides agree with TRBD1. V lost 4 bases and J lost 0; bases outside the gene matches: 9. This CDR3 comprises 16 residues. The germline V gene encodes CDR1 SGHRS and CDR2 YFSETQ. CDR3 coding DNA: TGCGCCAGCAGCCCCGGGACAGCGGTGATGAACACTGAAGCTTTCTTT. It codes for CASSPGTAVMNTEAFF. The complete variable domain, with remaining parts taken from reference TRBV5-1 and TRBJ1-1, reads KAGVTQTPRYLIKTRGQQVTLSCSPISGHRSVSWYQQTPGQGLQFLFEYFSETQRNKGNFPGRFSGRQFSNSRSEMNVSTLELGDSALYLCASSPGTAVMNTEAFFGQGTRLTVV.

CDR3 sequence (DNA): TGTGCCACCAGTGGGGTGGACAACTCGAACACCGGGGAGCTGTTTTTT. Its translation is CATSGVDNSNTGELFF. The rearrangement uses TRBV24-1 and TRBJ2-2, with D possibly being TRBD1 (5 bases). CDR3 length: 16 residues. From germline, CDR1 is KGHDR and CDR2 SFDVKD. V lost 5 bases and J lost 0, with 12 bases in between.

The sample holds one count of this clone. The chain has TRBV3-1 (or the pseudogene TRBV3-2) and TRBJ2-2; D not resolved. V lost 5 bases and J lost 4, with 8 bases in between. There are 13 residues in the CDR3. Germline assignment: CDR1 LGHDT and CDR2 YNNKEL (reference sequence). The CDR3 DNA follows: TGTGCCAGCAGCATGCGAGGCACCGGGGAGCTGTTTTTT. Its translation: CASSMRGTGELFF.

The genes are TRBV7-2 and TRBJ2-7, with 7 bases identical to TRBD1. J was trimmed by 4 bases and V by 0 bases; bases with no gene match: 6. Germline CDR1 and CDR2: SGHTA and FQGNSA. The CDR3 consists of 15 residues. For the CDR3, the DNA is TGTGCCAGCAGCTTAGCGGGACAGTGGGGTTACGAGCAGTACTTC. Its protein is CASSLAGQWGYEQYF.

The chain links TRBV18 to TRBJ1-5; the D is unclear. Germline V gene data show CDR1 as KGHSH and CDR2 as LQKENI. This CDR3 is built from 19 residues. Trimming cost V 3 bases and J 0 bases, with 21 bases left between them. This CDR3 reads CASSPIPTSPYYSNQPQHF. DNA for the CDR3: TGTGCCAGCTCACCCATCCCTACCTCACCCTACTATAGCAATCAGCCCCAGCATTTT.

For this clone: Within the sample, other DNA sequences also encode this same CDR3. The chain links TRBV28 to TRBJ1-2; the match to TRBD1 covers 8 bases. CDR1 is MDHEN and CDR2 is SYDVKM in the germline V gene. This CDR3 contains 12 residues. The junction had 2 bases not matched to a gene; V was cut back by 6 bases and J by 5 bases. The CDR3 spells CASRTGGYGYTF. Written as DNA, the CDR3 is TGTGCCAGCAGAACAGGGGGGTATGGCTACACCTTC.

The chain uses TRBV3-1 (or the pseudogene TRBV3-2) and TRBJ1-5; TRBD1 aligns across 7 bases. V dropped 6 bases and J dropped 0; count of bases not matched to a gene: 8. Germline V CDR1 and CDR2: LGHDT, YNNKEL (reference sequence). The length of the CDR3 is 16 residues. The CDR3 sequence: CASRGTEGYSNQPQHF. The CDR3, as DNA: TGTGCCAGCAGAGGGACAGAGGGATATAGCAATCAGCCCCAGCATTTT.

This clone was counted a few times. V and J are TRBV4-3 and TRBJ1-5; D unclear. V lost 0 bases and J lost 0, with 9 bases in between. CDR3 length: 16 amino acids. CDR1 is LGHNA, CDR2 YSLEER, per germline. The CDR3: CASSQDSQNSNQPQHF. The CDR3 nucleotides read TGCGCCAGCAGCCAAGATAGTCAAAATAGCAATCAGCCCCAGCATTTT.

This clone has just a few counts. The gene calls are TRBV7-9 and TRBJ2-7, with a possible D match to TRBD2 (6 bases). Trimming cost V 1 base and J 4 bases, with 8 bases left between them. CDR1 and CDR2 from the germline V gene are SEHNR and FQNEAQ (reference sequence). CDR3 length equals 13 residues. Here the CDR3 DNA reads TGTGCCAGCAGCTTAGGGGGGGTATACGAGCAGTACTTC. Amino acids: CASSLGGVYEQYF. Based on the CDR3 plus reference TRBV7-9 and TRBJ2-7, the full variable domain is DTGVSQNPRHKITKRGQNVTFRCDPISEHNRLYWYRQTLGQGPEFLTYFQNEAQLEKSRLLSDRFSAERPKGSFSTLEIQRTEQGDSAMYLCASSLGGVYEQYFGPGTRLTVT.

This sequence joins TRBV28 and TRBJ2-1, with 14 positions matching TRBD2. Germline V gives CDR1 MDHEN, CDR2 SYDVKM. V lost 2 bases, J lost 5 bases, and 14 bases stayed unmatched. CDR3 length equals 20 residues. The CDR3 coding sequence is TGTGCCAGCAGTTTAATGTCGAGACTAGCGGGGGGGCAGGCAAACAATGAGCAGTTCTTC. As protein: CASSLMSRLAGGQANNEQFF.

The chain couples TRBV4-2 to TRBJ2-7; 16 bases map to TRBD2. The V segment lost 3 bases and the J segment 6 bases; nucleotides outside the gene matches: 5. The CDR3 runs 16 residues. The germline CDR1 and CDR2 sequences are LGHNA and YNFKEQ. CDR3: CASSHYGTSGRVEQYF. The CDR3 coding sequence is TGTGCCAGCAGCCATTACGGGACTAGCGGGAGGGTCGAGCAGTACTTC.

The chain recombines TRBV5-5 with TRBJ2-3, with no clear D. The V end lost 7 bases, the J end lost 1 base, and 13 bases lay between the germline ends. Germline CDR1 reads SGHKS; CDR2 reads YYEKEE (reference sequence). The CDR3 contains 14 residues. CDR3: CASVARLGTDTQYF. The CDR3 coding sequence is TGTGCCAGCGTAGCCCGGTTGGGCACAGATACGCAGTATTTT.

This rearrangement joins TRBV5-1 to TRBJ2-1, with 9 positions matching TRBD2. The J segment lost 2 bases and the V segment lost 1 base, leaving 7 bases of the junction unmatched. Germline lookup yields CDR1 SGHRS and CDR2 YFSETQ. The CDR3 loop spans 17 amino acids. The CDR3 loop is CASSLISGRGAYNEQFF. CDR3 nucleotides: TGCGCCAGCAGCTTGATTAGCGGGAGAGGTGCCTACAATGAGCAGTTCTTC.

The gene calls are TRBV24-1 and TRBJ2-7; 8 bases agree with TRBD1. The CDR3 spans 16 residues. CDR1 and CDR2 from the germline V gene are KGHDR and SFDVKD. V shed 5 bases and J 5 bases; nucleotides not matched to a gene: 13. The chain's CDR3 is CATSAPDRGRGDEQYF. For the CDR3, the DNA is TGTGCCACCAGTGCCCCCGACAGGGGACGAGGGGACGAGCAGTACTTC.

The gene calls are TRBV7-2 and TRBJ1-6; 8 nucleotides align to TRBD1. Germline trimming cut 5 bases from V and 5 bases from J; bases unmatched to any gene: 5. CDR1 is SGHTA and CDR2 is FQGNSA in the germline V gene. The CDR3 covers 15 residues. CDR3 bases: TGTGCCAGCAGCGTTACAGGGGGGAATAATTCACCCCTCCACTTT. It encodes CASSVTGGNNSPLHF.

The chain couples TRBV6-5 to TRBJ2-7; 9 bases line up with TRBD2. Trimming took 10 bases from V and 3 from J; bases not matched to a gene: 10. The germline CDR1 and CDR2 sequences are MNHEY and SVGAGI. This CDR3 has 14 amino acids. CDR3 bases: TGTGCCATAGATAGCGGGAGCATCCACTACGAGCAGTACTTC. Translation gives CAIDSGSIHYEQYF.

This chain connects TRBV5-6 to TRBJ1-2, with 8 bases that match TRBD1. The V segment lost 6 bases and the J segment 3 bases; nucleotides outside the gene matches: 16. The CDR3 is made up of 17 amino acids. Germline CDR1 and CDR2: SGHDT and YYEEEE. The DNA for the CDR3 is TGTGCCAGCACCTTCACGCCCCGGACAGGGATTGACTATGGCTACACCTTC. Its protein is CASTFTPRTGIDYGYTF.

The V and J genes are TRBV19 and TRBJ2-7; 12 nucleotides match TRBD1. The V and J ends lost 5 bases and 6 bases, in that order; junction bases with no gene match: 5. CDR1 and CDR2 (germline): LNHDA, SQIVND (reference sequence). This CDR3 has 14 residues. CDR3 residues: CASSAGTGGFEQYF. As DNA, the CDR3 is TGTGCCAGTAGTGCCGGGACAGGGGGCTTCGAGCAGTACTTC.

The chain carries TRBV5-1 and TRBJ1-3; TRBD1 is a possible D gene (5 bases). V was shortened by 2 bases and J by 0 bases, with 9 bases between the two germline ends. Germline CDR1 and CDR2: SGHRS and YFSETQ. The CDR3 is 15 amino acids. DNA of the CDR3: TGCGCCAGCAGCTTTGGGGCGAGCTCTGGAAACACCATATATTTT. Translated: CASSFGASSGNTIYF.

This chain links TRBV7-2 with TRBJ2-3; 7 bases are shared with TRBD2. Germline assignment: CDR1 SGHTA and CDR2 FQGNSA. The CDR3 is 17 residues long. V shed 0 bases, J shed 0 bases, and the junction held 6 bases outside the gene matches. CDR3 coding DNA: TGTGCCAGCAGCTTAGCGTTAGGGCGGGGGAGCACAGATACGCAGTATTTT. Translating it yields CASSLALGRGSTDTQYF.

The chain recombines TRBV5-5 with TRBJ1-5; a weak D match, TRBD1 (5 bases). The CDR3 sequence is 17 residues long. Germline CDR1 reads SGHKS; CDR2 reads YYEKEE (reference sequence). V lost 2 bases and J 0 bases, leaving 15 bases between the germline ends. This CDR3 is CASSFSPDRGSNQPQHF. The CDR3 DNA is TGTGCCAGCAGCTTTTCCCCAGATAGGGGTAGCAATCAGCCCCAGCATTTT.

The chain uses TRBV11-3 and TRBJ1-5; D remains unclear. The germline CDR1 and CDR2 sequences are SGHNT and YENEEA. Trimming pared 0 bases from V and 2 bases from J, leaving 14 bases between. The CDR3 is 17 residues long. CDR3 sequence: CASSLDCLPGGNQPQHF. In DNA form, the CDR3 reads TGTGCCAGCAGCTTAGATTGCCTCCCCGGGGGCAATCAGCCCCAGCATTTT.

The CDR3 spells CASSLPTLGAETQYF. CDR3 nucleotides: TGTGCCAGCAGTTTACCAACACTAGGTGCGGAGACCCAGTACTTC. The chain couples TRBV28 to TRBJ2-5; maybe TRBD2 (5 bases). Germline values: CDR1 MDHEN, CDR2 SYDVKM. Deletions cut 2 bases from V and 5 bases from J, with 15 bases between. This CDR3 is built from 15 residues.

This clone appeared once. This rearrangement joins TRBV28 to TRBJ2-6, with D maybe TRBD1 (6 bases). Trimming cost V 1 base and J 2 bases, with 12 bases left between them. CDR3 length: 17 residues. Germline CDR1 reads MDHEN; CDR2 reads SYDVKM. The CDR3 DNA sequence: TGTGCCAGCAGTTTATATCAGGGGCTCCCTGGGGCCAACGTCCTGACTTTC. Translating it yields CASSLYQGLPGANVLTF.

The genes are TRBV7-9 and TRBJ1-2, with 7 positions matching TRBD1. Trimming removed 0 bases from V and 6 bases from J; junction bases left unmatched: 4. The CDR3 spans 14 residues. The germline CDR1 and CDR2 sequences are SEHNR and FQNEAQ (reference sequence). CDR3 bases: TGTGCCAGCAGCTTAGCCGCCGGGACAGATGGCTACACCTTC. Translation gives CASSLAAGTDGYTF. Full variable domain (rest looked up from reference TRBV7-9 and TRBJ1-2): DTGVSQNPRHKITKRGQNVTFRCDPISEHNRLYWYRQTLGQGPEFLTYFQNEAQLEKSRLLSDRFSAERPKGSFSTLEIQRTEQGDSAMYLCASSLAAGTDGYTFGSGTRLTVV.

V usage is TRBV9 and J usage is TRBJ1-2, with D maybe TRBD1 (6 bases). Germline V CDR1 and CDR2: SGDLS, YYNGEE. This CDR3 region has 12 residues. V gave up 3 bases and J gave up 4 bases, with 7 bases separating them. The CDR3 loop reads CASSEDSYGYTF. Written as DNA, the CDR3 is TGTGCCAGCAGCGAGGACAGCTATGGCTACACCTTC.

The chain employs TRBV12-5 and TRBJ2-2; tentative D call: TRBD2 (5 bases). Germline assignment: CDR1 LGHNT and CDR2 FRNRAP. This CDR3 comprises 15 residues. V was trimmed by 5 bases and J by 4 bases, leaving 14 bases between them. As DNA, the CDR3 is TGTGCTAGTGGTCCCTACCCGGCGGGCACCGGGGAGCTGTTTTTT. This gives the protein CASGPYPAGTGELFF. Variable domain in full (rest from reference TRBV12-5 and TRBJ2-2): DARVTQTPRHKVTEMGQEVTMRCQPILGHNTVFWYRQTMMQGLELLAYFRNRAPLDDSGMPKDRFSAEMPDATLATLKIQPSEPRDSAVYFCASGPYPAGTGELFFGEGSRLTVL.

The chain uses TRBV9 and TRBJ2-3; the D gene is possibly TRBD2 (5 bases). The V gene lost 0 bases and the J gene lost 6 bases, with 11 bases spanning the gap. The CDR3 runs to 14 residues. Germline V CDR1 and CDR2: SGDLS, YYNGEE. CDR3 coding DNA: TGTGCCAGCAGCGTAGACGGGATCGGGGATACGCAGTATTTT. Translated: CASSVDGIGDTQYF.

The J gene is TRBJ2-6, the V gene TRBV4-1; TRBD1 matches 8 bases. The CDR3 loop spans 15 amino acids. From germline, CDR1 is MGHRA and CDR2 YSYEKL. V gave up 4 bases and J gave up 4 bases; unmatched junction bases: 3. Written as DNA, the CDR3 is TGCGCCAGCAGCCCGACAGGGGCCGGGGCCAACGTCCTGACTTTC. Translated: CASSPTGAGANVLTF.